This is a list of T cell receptor beta chains from one sample in a study of T cells in Graves' hyperthyroidism and ophthalmopathy. In TCRdb, the multiplex PCR reads were re-called with MiXCR into one record per CDR3 protein. This sample has about 400,000 distinct CDR3 sequences, with about 15% found just once. Specimen: blood. The receptors shown here come from a woman aged 18-35 years with Graves' hyperthyroidism. Each CDR3 is given with its conserved first and last residue. A D gene is named only where the DNA matches it firmly. Clone size is given for some rows only: seen once, a few or many times, or a class if the clone is expanded.

TRBJ1-6 | . | 15 | TRBV27 | many | CASSLEEGPNSPLHF | TGTGCCAGCAGTTTGGAGGAGGGCCCAAATTCACCCCTCCACTTT
TRBJ1-5 | . | 13 | TRBV12-3/TRBV12-4 | few | CASTSVSNQPQHF | TGTGCCAGCACCTCGGTTAGCAATCAGCCCCAGCATTTT
TRBJ2-1 | TRBD1 | 14 | TRBV9 | many | CASSGQGAMYEQFF | TGTGCCAGCAGCGGACAGGGGGCGATGTATGAGCAGTTCTTC
TRBJ1-1 | . | 14 | TRBV6-1 | many | CASTEGRPNTEAFF | TGTGCCAGCACCGAGGGCAGACCGAACACTGAAGCTTTCTTT
TRBJ1-1 | TRBD1 | 16 | TRBV6-5 | many | CASSYPQGESVTEAFF | TGTGCCAGCAGTTACCCCCAGGGGGAATCGGTCACTGAAGCTTTCTTT
TRBJ1-2 | TRBD1 | 14 | TRBV5-1 | . | CASSRTGGTDGYTF | TGCGCCAGCAGCCGGACAGGGGGTACTGATGGCTACACCTTC
TRBJ2-3 | . | 15 | TRBV3-1 | many | CASSQGGVRADTQYF | TGTGCCAGCAGCCAAGGAGGGGTGAGAGCAGATACGCAGTATTTT
TRBJ2-7 | . | 10 | TRBV11-3 | . | CASRAGEQYF | TGTGCCAGCAGGGCCGGGGAGCAGTACTTC
TRBJ2-3 | . | 16 | TRBV6-5 | many | CASSYSWTAGTDTQYF | TGTGCCAGCAGTTACTCTTGGACAGCGGGCACAGATACGCAGTATTTT
TRBJ2-3 | . | 15 | TRBV3-1 | many | CVSSLKGFVTDTQYF | TGTGTCAGCAGCCTGAAGGGGTTCGTCACAGATACGCAGTATTTT
TRBJ1-3 | . | 17 | TRBV28 | few | CASSPAPHGGSGNTIYF | TGTGCCAGCAGTCCCGCCCCACATGGGGGCTCTGGAAACACCATATATTTT
TRBJ1-1 | TRBD1 | 16 | TRBV27 | many | CASSPLRGRLGTEAFF | TGTGCCAGCAGTCCCCTTAGGGGGCGTTTGGGCACTGAAGCTTTCTTT
TRBJ2-7 | TRBD1 | 15 | TRBV6-5 | many | CASSYSGTAPYEQYF | TGTGCCAGCAGTTACTCCGGGACAGCCCCCTACGAGCAGTACTTC
TRBJ1-2 | . | 14 | TRBV7-3 | many | CASSLGPLDYGYTF | TGTGCCAGCAGCTTAGGACCGCTGGACTATGGCTACACCTTC
TRBJ1-2 | TRBD1 | 16 | TRBV7-8 | many | CASSSFGTGVPYGYTF | TGTGCCAGCAGCTCGTTCGGGACAGGGGTACCCTATGGCTACACCTTC
TRBJ2-1 | . | 15 | TRBV6-1 | . | CASSDAASSYNEQFF | TGTGCCAGCAGTGACGCCGCTAGCTCCTACAATGAGCAGTTCTTC
TRBJ2-5 | TRBD2 | 16 | TRBV5-1 | many | CASSPGLAGRSETQYF | TGCGCCAGCAGCCCGGGACTAGCGGGAAGGTCGGAGACCCAGTACTTC
TRBJ1-6 | TRBD1 | 16 | TRBV6-2/TRBV6-3 | . | CASSAGGGTANSPLHF | TGTGCCAGCAGTGCAGGGGGCGGGACAGCTAATTCACCCCTCCACTTT
TRBJ2-1 | TRBD2 | 16 | TRBV10-1 | many | CASSSLGTSDYNEQFF | TGCGCCAGCAGTTCCCTTGGGACTAGCGACTACAATGAGCAGTTCTTC
TRBJ1-4 | . | 15 | TRBV9 | . | CASSAGTGGREKLFF | TGTGCCAGCAGCGCGGGAACGGGGGGACGGGAAAAACTGTTTTTT
TRBJ2-1 | TRBD2 | 16 | TRBV5-1 | many | CASSLAASGRAGEQFF | TGCGCCAGCAGCTTGGCCGCTAGCGGGAGGGCGGGGGAGCAGTTCTTC
TRBJ1-5 | . | 14 | TRBV20-1 | many | CSATPGSLNQPQHF | TGCAGTGCAACCCCAGGGTCACTCAATCAGCCCCAGCATTTT
TRBJ2-7 | . | 13 | TRBV5-1 | many | CASSYSGSYEQYF | TGCGCCAGCAGCTACAGCGGATCCTACGAGCAGTACTTC
TRBJ1-1 | TRBD1 | 14 | TRBV27 | . | CASSLSGTGNGAFF | TGTGCCAGCAGTTTATCAGGGACAGGGAATGGAGCTTTCTTT
TRBJ2-5 | . | 14 | TRBV5-1 | many | CASSLAQSGETQYF | TGCGCCAGCAGCTTGGCTCAGAGCGGAGAGACCCAGTACTTC
TRBJ2-7 | . | 12 | TRBV30 | many | CAWMDGTYEQYF | TGTGCCTGGATGGACGGTACCTACGAGCAGTACTTC
TRBJ2-1 | . | 15 | TRBV6-1 | many | CASSSRLGGYNEQFF | TGTGCCAGCAGTTCGAGACTAGGGGGGTACAATGAGCAGTTCTTC
TRBJ1-2 | . | 17 | TRBV6-1 | . | CASSEEAGGPGDYGYTF | TGTGCCAGCAGTGAAGAAGCGGGGGGGCCCGGGGACTATGGCTACACCTTC
TRBJ1-3 | TRBD1 | 14 | TRBV27 | few | CAGRLTGGGNTIYF | TGTGCCGGCAGGCTTACAGGGGGAGGAAACACCATATATTTT
TRBJ1-2 | . | 15 | TRBV5-8 | few | CASSLAGPLGYGYTF | TGTGCCAGCAGCTTGGCCGGCCCGTTGGGCTATGGCTACACCTTC
TRBJ2-1 | . | 12 | TRBV5-1 | many | CASSLAGIEQFF | TGCGCCAGCAGCTTGGCCGGAATCGAGCAGTTCTTC
TRBJ2-1 | TRBD2 | 13 | TRBV5-4 | few | CASSAGLAGGEFF | TGTGCCAGCAGCGCGGGACTAGCGGGGGGGGAGTTCTTC